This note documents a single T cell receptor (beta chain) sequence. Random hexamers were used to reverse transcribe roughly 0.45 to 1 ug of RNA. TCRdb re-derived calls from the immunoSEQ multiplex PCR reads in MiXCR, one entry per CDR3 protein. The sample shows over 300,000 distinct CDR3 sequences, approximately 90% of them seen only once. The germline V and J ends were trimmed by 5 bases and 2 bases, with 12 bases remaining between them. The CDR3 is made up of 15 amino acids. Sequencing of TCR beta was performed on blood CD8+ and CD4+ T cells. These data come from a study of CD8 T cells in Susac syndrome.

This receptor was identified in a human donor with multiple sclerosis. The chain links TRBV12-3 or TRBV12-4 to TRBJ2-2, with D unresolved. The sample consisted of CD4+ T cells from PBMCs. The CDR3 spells CASSPDGRNTGELFF. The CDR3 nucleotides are TGTGCCAGCAGTCCCGACGGAAGAAACACCGGGGAGCTGTTTTTT.